This T cell receptor beta chain appears in the sequencing data of a study of tumor-infiltrating lymphocytes in primary liver carcinoma. Study-level background: The patients comprised men and women between the ages of 30 and 69 years. Staging of the tumors gave T1-T3 N0M0, with widths of roughly 4.2 to 11 cm. Study-wide results and limits: Tumor specimens were characterized by a significantly higher top-250-clone fraction than blood (p = 0.039).

TCR beta cDNA was reverse-transcribed from about 500 ng of total RNA. The reaction used a constant-region primer and ProtoScript II reverse transcriptase. Three rounds of nested multiplex PCR with slightly modified ARM-PCR produced TCR beta libraries. Both of the initial two PCR rounds ran for nine to ten cycles and employed TRBV1-TRBV30 forward primers alongside a C-beta reverse primer. TCRdb re-derived calls from the multiplex PCR reads in MiXCR, one entry per CDR3 protein. The sample consists of 150,000 to 200,000 distinct CDR3 sequences, just under 85% of them appearing once. As for this clonotype: Its antigen is undetermined. At one end, the junction sequence differs from germline, possibly due to a read error.

The CDR3 consists of 13 residues. From germline, CDR1 is MDHEN and CDR2 SYDVKM. The study co-extracted DNA and RNA from about 19-30 mg of unsorted bulk tissue. Sample: tumor tissue from primary liver carcinoma. The chain joins TRBV28 to TRBJ2-5; a possible D gene is TRBD2 (6 bases). This clonotype was sampled from a man aged 40-49 years with primary liver carcinoma and hepatitis B virus infection. Here the CDR3 DNA reads TGTGCCAACAGTCCCGGGGGTCCGGAGAGCCAGTACTTC. Translation gives CANSPGGPESQYF.